The sequence of this T cell receptor (beta chain) was determined in a study of STAT5B mutations in CD4+ large granular lymphocyte leukemia. Overall study context: Healthy donors showed HLA-associated enrichment of the CDR3 'QG' motif.

This clone was counted once. No antigen is known for it. Germline V gives CDR1 SGHRS, CDR2 YFSETQ. Trimming removed 4 bases from V and 5 bases from J; junction bases left unmatched: 5. This CDR3 contains 14 residues. The survey-level immunoSEQ assay was used. Some clones are missing from TCRdb's copy, which holds only in-frame ones; the method was immunoSEQ multiplex PCR. The data hold about 38,000 clones, with 70% to 80% observed a single time. Study conclusions and caveats: Without putative leukemic clones, patient CD4-sorted repertoires remained more clonal than healthy CD4+ repertoires. Main leukemic clonotypes were patient-specific, but under 30% appeared at low frequency elsewhere.

The sample taken for sequencing was CD4+ T cells from blood buffy coats. The J gene is TRBJ2-2, the V gene TRBV5-1, with 7 bases aligning to TRBD2. The clonotype originates from a human donor in good health. CDR3 in amino acids: CASSGGGWTGELFF. The DNA for the CDR3 is TGCGCCAGCAGCGGCGGGGGATGGACCGGGGAGCTGTTTTTT.